A selection of T cell receptor beta chains follows, all from one sample in a study of blood T cell repertoires in COVID-19. Sequencing used immunoSEQ multiplex PCR; TCRdb keeps in-frame clones, though not all of them. The sample has about 160,000 clones, approximately 91% seen once. The sample consisted of peripheral blood. These receptors all stem from a man in his late teens or twenties with acute or convalescent COVID-19. CDR3s include the opening cysteine and the closing phenylalanine or tryptophan. The D gene is left open where the match is weak. Some rows have no size entry. The others give once, few or many, or a class for an expanded clone.

J | V | D | size | CDR3 | DNA
TRBJ1-6 | TRBV6-5 | - | - | CASKPGWNSPLHF | TGTGCCAGCAAGCCAGGATGGAATTCACCCCTCCACTTT
TRBJ2-1 | TRBV4-1 | - | - | CASSQRQEVGNEQFF | TGCGCCAGCAGCCAAAGACAGGAGGTAGGCAATGAGCAGTTCTTC
TRBJ2-1 | TRBV6-5 | - | - | CASSYRRGGGLEQFF | TGTGCCAGCAGTTACCGGCGGGGAGGGGGTTTGGAGCAGTTCTTC
TRBJ1-6 | TRBV5-1 | - | - | CASSSTPDTNSPLHF | TGCGCCAGCAGCTCGACTCCGGATACGAATTCACCCCTCCACTTT
TRBJ2-5 | TRBV2 | - | once | CASTRRPETQYF | TGTGCCAGCACCCGGCGGCCGGAGACCCAGTACTTC
TRBJ2-1 | TRBV24-1 | - | few | CATSSTYNEQFF | TGTGCCACCAGTTCTACTTACAATGAGCAGTTCTTC
TRBJ2-1 | TRBV5-5 | - | - | CASSPGLRVVGNEQFF | TGTGCCAGCAGCCCGGGACTCCGAGTCGTGGGCAATGAGCAGTTCTTC
TRBJ2-3 | TRBV12-3/TRBV12-4 | - | - | CASRMSGDTQYF | TGTGCCAGCAGAATGAGCGGGGATACGCAGTATTTT
TRBJ2-1 | TRBV24-1 | - | - | CATSDSTGNVYNEQFF | TGTGCCACCAGTGATTCAACCGGGAACGTCTACAATGAGCAGTTCTTC
TRBJ2-7 | TRBV11-2 | - | once | CASTRTRGSSEQYF | TGTGCCAGCACGCGTACCCGTGGTTCATCCGAGCAGTACTTC